The clone carrying this TCR beta chain was observed at least ten times. The record originates from a study of T cells after yellow fever vaccination. Study-wide findings and caveats: Subsequent to the booster, the majority of primary-vaccination clones reappeared (around 96% CD4, around 85% CD8). Clonotypes that responded to the vaccine were almost all undetectable in sorted memory subsets on day 0. The secondary response showed a weaker magnitude and a faster peak, day 5 versus 15.

Via MiXCR, TCRdb re-called the 5' RACE reads, giving one row per CDR3 protein. The table has over 45,000 distinct CDR3 sequences, approximately 5.7% seen once. This sample comprised PBMCs, either bulk or a sorted T-cell subset (CD4+, CD8+, memory, or dextramer-sorted; not recorded which), obtained on the day of the yellow fever booster vaccination. The sequence derives from a man younger than 35 who received the YFV17D yellow fever vaccine.

CDR3 sequence (DNA): TGTGCCAGCAGCAGCGGGACCGACTATGGCTACACCTTC. It yields the protein CASSSGTDYGYTF. The J gene is TRBJ1-2, the V gene TRBV5-4; D perhaps matches TRBD1 (5 bases). Trimming removed 4 bases at V and 3 bases at J, with 10 bases between. CDR3 length: 13 residues. Germline values: CDR1 SGHNT, CDR2 YYREEE (reference sequence).